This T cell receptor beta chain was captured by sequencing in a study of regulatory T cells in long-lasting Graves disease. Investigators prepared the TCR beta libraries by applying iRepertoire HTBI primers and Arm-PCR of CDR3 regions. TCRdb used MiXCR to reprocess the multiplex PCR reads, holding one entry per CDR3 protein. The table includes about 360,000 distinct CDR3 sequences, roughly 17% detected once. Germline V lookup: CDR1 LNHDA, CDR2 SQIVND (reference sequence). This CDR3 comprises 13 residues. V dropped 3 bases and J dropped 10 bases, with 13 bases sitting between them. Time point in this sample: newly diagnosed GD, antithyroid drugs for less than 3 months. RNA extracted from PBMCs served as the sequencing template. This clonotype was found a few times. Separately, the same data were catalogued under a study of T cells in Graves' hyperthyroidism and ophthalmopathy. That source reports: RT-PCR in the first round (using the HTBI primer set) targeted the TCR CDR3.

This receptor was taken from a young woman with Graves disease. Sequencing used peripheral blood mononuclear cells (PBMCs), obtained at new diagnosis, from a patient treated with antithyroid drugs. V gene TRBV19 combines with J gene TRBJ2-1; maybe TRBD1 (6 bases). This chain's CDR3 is CASSMGQQGEQFF. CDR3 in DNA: TGTGCCAGTAGTATGGGACAACAAGGGGAGCAGTTCTTC.